This T cell receptor (beta chain) was found in a study of memory CD4+ T cells and cytomegalovirus serostatus (dated 2019 in TCRdb). Background for the entire study: The cohort included around 33 healthy adults from Belgium, of whom 9 were CMV seropositive and 24 were CMV seronegative. To replicate a published TCR-based CMV serostatus classifier, the study sequenced CD4+ memory TCRbeta repertoires from a Belgian cohort whose cytomegalovirus serostatus was known. The full study reports these points: A median bootstrapped AUC of 0.95 with a 95% CI of 0.76-1.00 was achieved on the Belgian cohort by the original-framework classifier. Only CD4+CD45RO+ memory cells were sequenced, in contrast to the original study, in which naive and memory CD4+ and CD8+ populations were covered. Of fewer than 200 previously reported CMV-associated TCRbeta sequences, about 72 appeared in the CD4+ memory repertoires, each in one to five individuals. The results were interpreted as suggesting that the CMV-associated TCR signature is mostly present in the CD4+ memory repertoire. For predicting CMV serostatus, the median bootstrapped AUC was 0.95 using the original framework and about 0.9 using a US-trained random forest.

Genomic DNA was extracted from sorted cells with the Quick-DNA Microprep Kit. Amplification of TCRbeta DNA was done with the immunoSEQ hsTCRbeta kit, following the protocol from the manufacturer. TCRbeta libraries were sequenced on an Illumina MiSeq instrument. The original methods were these. After out-of-frame sequences were removed, some 2 million distinct TCRbeta sequences remained, averaging about 67,000 per individual. Each individual was scored by the count of 164 previously reported CMV-associated TCRbeta sequences and the total productive distinct TCRbeta count. A beta-binomial model was reimplemented in Python, and scikit-learn random forests with default parameters were trained on data from the US cohort. Classifier performance on the Belgian cohort was summarized as median AUC with percentile confidence intervals calculated over 10,000 bootstrap iterations. TCRdb carries this immuneACCESS record with in-frame sequences only. Its versions omit some clonotypes, under half of them owing to an unresolved V gene in the studies checked, with the rest unexplained. The V and J calls and the clone size are those of that table, but D and trimming were determined from the DNA. The sample records under 45,000 clones, about three quarters of which are singletons. The top ten hold around 0.6% of the sample.

Note on this clone: The antigen it binds to is not known. No base qualities exist here, and no much larger clone lies one base off it.

A FACSAria II was used to sort memory CD4+ T cells, defined as single viable CD3+CD4+CD8-CD45RO+ cells. CMV serostatus was assessed using a Roche Elecsys assay, by which serum IgG against CMV pp150, pp28, p38 and p52 was detected. Following thawing, total CD4+ T cells were enriched through positive selection using CD4 magnetic microbeads. The samples came from a different study that was designed specifically to examine the CD4+ T cell memory repertoire. Peripheral blood mononuclear cells were isolated and cryopreserved according to standard operating procedures, and serum was stored at -80 degrees C. The staining relied on CD3-PerCP (BW264/56), CD4-APC (RPA-T4), CD45RO-PE (UCHT1) and CD8-Pacific Orange (3B5) antibodies, and Sytox blue was used to exclude non-viable cells. The cysteine opens and the phenylalanine closes a CDR3 of 17 amino acids. Only CDR3 DNA is held: 51 bases, read in frame from base 1. V is cut by 4 bases and J by 7 bases, and the space between the germline ends is 22 bases. CDR1 PRHDT and CDR2 FYEKMQ were looked up in the germline V gene (reference sequence).

The chain links TRBV13 with TRBJ1-4, and TRBD1 may be the D gene, going by 6 matching bases. The source is an adult in good health and CMV-seronegative. The sequenced sample consisted of memory CD4+ T cells from blood. The CDR3 protein: CASSSYKGLGGGEKLFF. The nucleotide sequence reads TGTGCCAGCAGCTCTTATAAGGGCCTAGGAGGGGGTGAAAAACTGTTTTTT.